The 5 T cell receptor beta chains below all came from one sample that was sequenced in a study of blood T cell repertoires in COVID-19. Clones were sequenced by immunoSEQ multiplex PCR, and TCRdb holds only the in-frame ones, with some missing. The repertoire holds about 14,000 clones, with approximately 82% as singletons. The sample consisted of peripheral blood. The receptors were gathered from a woman aged 45-60 years with active or convalescent COVID-19.

V and J are TRBV5-6 and TRBJ2-7; 13 bases agree with TRBD2. V was clipped by 4 bases and J by 6 bases; unmatched bases: 16. Looked up from germline, CDR1 is SGHDT and CDR2 is YYEEEE. The CDR3 contains 18 residues. The CDR3 nucleotides read TGTGCCAGCAGCCTAGTCTTCCTAACTAGCGGGAGGGGAAGCGAGCAGTACTTC. Translated, it gives CASSLVFLTSGRGSEQYF.

This chain uses TRBV29-1 with TRBJ2-7; 11 nucleotides agree with TRBD1. The CDR3 length is 16 residues. V shed 4 bases and J 6 bases; nucleotides not matched to a gene: 14. Germline CDR1 and CDR2: SQVTM and ANQGSEA. The CDR3 bases are TGCAGCGTTGTAGGTTTCCCGGGACAGGGGGTCAGCGAGCAGTACTTC. It yields the protein CSVVGFPGQGVSEQYF.

The chain uses TRBV7-9 and TRBJ2-1; 9 bases align to TRBD2. The CDR3 sequence is 15 residues long. The V segment lost 3 bases and the J segment 6 bases; nucleotides outside the gene matches: 6. CDR1 and CDR2 from the germline V gene are SEHNR and FQNEAQ (reference sequence). CDR3: CASSFAGGPGNEQFF. The CDR3 DNA reads as TGTGCCAGCAGCTTCGCGGGAGGGCCGGGCAATGAGCAGTTCTTC.

This chain links TRBV5-1 with TRBJ2-3, with D maybe TRBD1 (6 bases). This CDR3 spans 16 amino acids. Germline lookup yields CDR1 SGHRS and CDR2 YFSETQ. Trimming pared 3 bases from V and 1 base from J, leaving 15 bases between. CDR3 coding DNA: TGCGCCAGCAGCTCTTACCGGGACACCGGCACAGATACGCAGTATTTT. Protein product: CASSSYRDTGTDTQYF.

V gene TRBV5-1 combines with J gene TRBJ2-1; D perhaps matches TRBD1 (6 bases). This CDR3 contains 14 residues. The germline V gene encodes CDR1 SGHRS and CDR2 YFSETQ. Trimming cost V 4 bases and J 8 bases, with 16 bases left between them. The CDR3 loop is CASSVTGELDEQFF. CDR3 sequence (DNA): TGCGCCAGCAGCGTGACAGGCGAATTAGATGAGCAGTTCTTC.